This section outlines one T cell receptor (beta chain) sequence together with its context. Its antigen is unidentified. The same CDR3 arises from other DNA sequences in this sample as well. The data were taken from a study of TIL therapy for anti-PD-1-resistant metastatic lung cancer. For the study at large: Median tumor PD-L1 proportion score was under 6.5%. Most patients had lung adenocarcinoma; a handful of tumors were EGFR-mutant, two ALK-rearranged; half smoked currently or formerly. By whole-exome sequencing, median non-synonymous tumor mutation burden was around 1.5 mutations per megabase. General study results and limits: This highly selected cohort may not generalize to typical lung cancer patients.

The libraries were made with immunoSEQ v3. The method was immunoSEQ multiplex PCR; TCRdb's version includes in-frame clones alone and lacks a portion of them. The table has under 70,000 clones, less than 75% seen once. CDR3 size: 15 residues. The V gene end was trimmed by 2 bases and the J gene end by 4 bases; junction bases not matched to a gene: 5. Germline V gene data show CDR1 as SGHRS and CDR2 as YFSETQ. Time point reported: pre-treatment sample, taken before nivolumab and TIL therapy. The origin of this receptor is a person aged 25 to 80 with non-small cell lung cancer. The chain uses TRBV5-1 and TRBJ2-5; TRBD1 agrees at 10 bases. Here the sequenced sample was blood, taken at baseline. CDR3 loop: CASSLRDRGRETQYF. CDR3 in DNA: TGCGCCAGCAGCTTACGGGACAGGGGACGAGAGACCCAGTACTTC.